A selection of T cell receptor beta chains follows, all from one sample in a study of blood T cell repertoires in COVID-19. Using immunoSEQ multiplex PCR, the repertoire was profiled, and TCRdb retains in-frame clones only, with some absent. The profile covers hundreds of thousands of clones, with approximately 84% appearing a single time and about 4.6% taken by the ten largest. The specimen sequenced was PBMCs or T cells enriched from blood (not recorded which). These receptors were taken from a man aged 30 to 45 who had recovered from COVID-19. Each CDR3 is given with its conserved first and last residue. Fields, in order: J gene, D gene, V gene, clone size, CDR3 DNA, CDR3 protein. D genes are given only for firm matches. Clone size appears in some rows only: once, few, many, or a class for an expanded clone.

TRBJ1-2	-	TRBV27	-	TGTGCCAGCAGTTTAGGGGGCGCGGGCTATGGCTACACCTTC	CASSLGGAGYGYTF
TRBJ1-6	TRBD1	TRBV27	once	TGTGCCAGTTCGCTCCGGGACAGGAGGGCACCCCTCCACTTT	CASSLRDRRAPLHF
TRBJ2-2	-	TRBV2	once	TGTGCCAGCACATTGGATCGGGACACCGGGGAGCTGTTTTTT	CASTLDRDTGELFF
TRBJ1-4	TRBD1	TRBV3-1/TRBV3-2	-	TGTGCCAGCAGCCATTGGGAAACAGGGGTTAATGAAAAACTGTTTTTT	CASSHWETGVNEKLFF
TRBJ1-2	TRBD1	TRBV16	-	TGTGCCAGCAGCCACCGGACAGGGGCCGCAAACTATGGCTACACCTTC	CASSHRTGAANYGYTF
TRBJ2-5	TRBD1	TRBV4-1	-	TGCGCCAGCAGCCAAGCAAGACAGGGGGCGGGCGAGACCCAGTACTTC	CASSQARQGAGETQYF
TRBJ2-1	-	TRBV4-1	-	TGCGCCAGCAGCCAAGATTCCGGGGGGCTGAGCTCCTACAATGAGCAGTTCTTC	CASSQDSGGLSSYNEQFF
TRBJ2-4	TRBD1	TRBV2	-	TGTGCCAGCGGAGGACAGGCCCGGGTAGCCAAAAACATTCAGTACTTC	CASGGQARVAKNIQYF
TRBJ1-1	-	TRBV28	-	TGTGCCAGCAGTTTATTGGGCCAGACCAAAGCTTTCTTT	CASSLLGQTKAFF
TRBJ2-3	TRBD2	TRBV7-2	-	TGTGCCAGCAGCTTAGGAAGCGGGAGGCGCACAGATACGCAGTATTTT	CASSLGSGRRTDTQYF
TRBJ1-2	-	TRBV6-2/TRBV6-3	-	TGTGCCAGCAGTTACGAAGGACGGGGGAGCTATGGCTACACCTTC	CASSYEGRGSYGYTF
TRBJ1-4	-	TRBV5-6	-	TGTGCCAGCAGCTTCGCAGATAATGAAAAACTGTTTTTT	CASSFADNEKLFF
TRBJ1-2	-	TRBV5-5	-	TGTGCCAGCAGGAGTCTAAGGGGCAGGGTCTTTGGTGGCTACACCTTC	CASRSLRGRVFGGYTF
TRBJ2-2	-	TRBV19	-	TGTGCCAGTACTGACACACCCTGGGTCACCGGGGAGCTGTTTTTT	CASTDTPWVTGELFF
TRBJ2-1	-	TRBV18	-	TGTGCCAGCTCACCAATAAACTTTTACAATGAGCAGTTCTTC	CASSPINFYNEQFF
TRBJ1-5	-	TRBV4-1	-	TGCGCCAGCAGCCAACAGGGATCTCAGCCCCAGCATTTT	CASSQQGSQPQHF
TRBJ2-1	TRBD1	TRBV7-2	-	TGTGCCAGCAGCTTTTCCGGGGACAGGGTTTCGGGTGAGCAGTTCTTC	CASSFSGDRVSGEQFF
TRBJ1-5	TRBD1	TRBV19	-	TGTGCCAGCGGGACAGCAATCAATCAGCCCCAGCATTTT	CASGTAINQPQHF
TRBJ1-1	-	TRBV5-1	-	TGCGCCAGCAGCTTCCGAAGAGAGGGAAAGGACACTGAAGCTTTCTTT	CASSFRREGKDTEAFF